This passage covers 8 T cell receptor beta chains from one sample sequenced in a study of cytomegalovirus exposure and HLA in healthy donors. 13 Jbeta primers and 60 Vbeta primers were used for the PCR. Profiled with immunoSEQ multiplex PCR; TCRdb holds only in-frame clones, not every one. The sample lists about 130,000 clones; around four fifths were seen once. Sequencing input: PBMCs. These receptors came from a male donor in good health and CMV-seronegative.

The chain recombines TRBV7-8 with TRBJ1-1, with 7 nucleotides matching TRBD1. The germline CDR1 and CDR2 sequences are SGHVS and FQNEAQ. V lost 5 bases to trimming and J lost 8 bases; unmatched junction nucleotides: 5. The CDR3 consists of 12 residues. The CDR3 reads CASSTRTGEAFF. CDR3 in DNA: TGTGCCAGCAGCACGCGGACAGGAGAAGCTTTCTTT.

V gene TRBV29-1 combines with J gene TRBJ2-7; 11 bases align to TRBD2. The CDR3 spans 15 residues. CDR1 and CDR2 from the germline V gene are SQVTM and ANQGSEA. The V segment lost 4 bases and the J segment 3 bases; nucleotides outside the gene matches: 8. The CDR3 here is CSVVKGTSGNYEQYF. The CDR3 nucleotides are TGCAGCGTTGTAAAAGGGACTAGCGGTAACTACGAGCAGTACTTC.

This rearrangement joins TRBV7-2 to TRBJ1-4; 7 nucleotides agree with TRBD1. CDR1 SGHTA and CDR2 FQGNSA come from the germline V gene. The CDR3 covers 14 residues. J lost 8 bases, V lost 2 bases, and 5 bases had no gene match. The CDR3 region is CASSLFTGEEKLFF. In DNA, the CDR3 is TGTGCCAGCAGCTTATTCACAGGGGAGGAAAAACTGTTTTTT.

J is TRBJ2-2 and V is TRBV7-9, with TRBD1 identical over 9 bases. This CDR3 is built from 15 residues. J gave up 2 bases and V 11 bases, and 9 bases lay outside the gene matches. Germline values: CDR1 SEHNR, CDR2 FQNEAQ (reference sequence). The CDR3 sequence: CAGLGTGSNTGELFF. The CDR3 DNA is TGTGCCGGCCTTGGGACAGGGTCCAACACCGGGGAGCTGTTTTTT.

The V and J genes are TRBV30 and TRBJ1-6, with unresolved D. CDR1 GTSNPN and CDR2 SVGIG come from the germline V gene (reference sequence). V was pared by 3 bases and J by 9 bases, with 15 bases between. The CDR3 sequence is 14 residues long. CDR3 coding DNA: TGTGCCTGGAGCTCGATCCGGGGATTTTCACCCCTCCACTTT. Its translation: CAWSSIRGFSPLHF.

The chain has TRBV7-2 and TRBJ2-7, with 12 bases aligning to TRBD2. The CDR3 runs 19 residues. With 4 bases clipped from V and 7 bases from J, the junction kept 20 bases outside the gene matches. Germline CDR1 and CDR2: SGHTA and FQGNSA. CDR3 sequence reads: CASSSNSLTLAGGPWEQYF. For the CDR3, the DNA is TGTGCCAGCAGCTCAAATTCCCTTACGCTAGCGGGAGGGCCTTGGGAGCAGTACTTC.

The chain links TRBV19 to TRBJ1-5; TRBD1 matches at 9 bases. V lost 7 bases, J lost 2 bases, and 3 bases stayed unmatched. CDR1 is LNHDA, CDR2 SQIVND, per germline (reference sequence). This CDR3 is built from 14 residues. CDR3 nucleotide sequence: TGTGCCAGTAAAAGGGACAGGGGCAATCAGCCCCAGCATTTT. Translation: CASKRDRGNQPQHF.

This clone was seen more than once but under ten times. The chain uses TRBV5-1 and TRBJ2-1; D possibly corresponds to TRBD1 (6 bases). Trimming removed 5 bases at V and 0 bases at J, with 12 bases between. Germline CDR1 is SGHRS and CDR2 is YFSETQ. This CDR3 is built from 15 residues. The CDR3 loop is CASRVQDSSYNEQFF. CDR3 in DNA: TGCGCCAGCAGGGTCCAGGACAGCTCCTACAATGAGCAGTTCTTC.